These T cell receptor beta chains were read from a single sample in a study of blood T cell repertoires in COVID-19. Libraries were prepared by immunoSEQ multiplex PCR; TCRdb keeps only in-frame clonotypes and omits some of them. Among under 170,000 clones listed, 84% were seen once. Sequencing input: peripheral blood. The receptors stem from a man in his 70s with acute or convalescent COVID-19. Both conserved end residues are part of each CDR3. Each record gives: clone size, V gene, D gene, J gene, CDR3 DNA, CDR3 protein. D genes are given only for firm matches. Size tells how often a clone was seen (once, few, many) or the class of an expanded clone, and some rows leave it out.

size: -; V: TRBV5-1; D: TRBD2; J: TRBJ2-1; DNA: TGCGCCAGCAGCTGGGTTCTTAGCGGGGGCTACAATGAGCAGTTCTTC; CDR3: CASSWVLSGGYNEQFF
size: once; V: TRBV10-3; D: -; J: TRBJ2-7; DNA: TGTGCCACTAGTCTCCCCCACTCCTACGAGCAGTACTTC; CDR3: CATSLPHSYEQYF
size: few; V: TRBV9; D: -; J: TRBJ1-6; DNA: TGTGCCAGCAGCTCACAGGAACTTTCCTATAATTCACCCCTCCACTTT; CDR3: CASSSQELSYNSPLHF
size: -; V: TRBV6-6; D: -; J: TRBJ2-3; DNA: TGTGCCAGCAGATACGGGGCGGTAAGCACAGATACGCAGTATTTT; CDR3: CASRYGAVSTDTQYF
size: -; V: TRBV11-2; D: TRBD1; J: TRBJ2-1; DNA: TGTGCCAGCAGCTTAGGACGGACAGGGGGCGATGAGCAGTTCTTC; CDR3: CASSLGRTGGDEQFF
size: -; V: TRBV21-1; D: -; J: TRBJ2-3; DNA: TGTGCCAGCAGCAAAGATGGGGGACAGGGGGTTGATACGCAGTATTTT; CDR3: CASSKDGGQGVDTQYF
size: once; V: TRBV19; D: -; J: TRBJ2-1; DNA: TGTGCCAGTAGTATGGGCCCCACTGTGCTCTTC; CDR3: CASSMGPTVLF
size: -; V: TRBV24-1; D: -; J: TRBJ2-1; DNA: TGTGCCACCAGTACAATGGATGAGCAGTTCTTC; CDR3: CATSTMDEQFF
size: -; V: TRBV29-1; D: -; J: TRBJ2-7; DNA: TGCAGCGCGACCCGGGGTACCAGCGAGCAGTACTTC; CDR3: CSATRGTSEQYF
size: -; V: TRBV5-1; D: -; J: TRBJ1-4; DNA: TGCGCCAGCAGCTTGGCCGGGAATAATGAAAAACTGTTTTTT; CDR3: CASSLAGNNEKLFF
size: -; V: TRBV2; D: TRBD1; J: TRBJ2-5; DNA: TGTGCCAGCAGTGTACAGGGGGCCAAAGAGACCCAGTACTTC; CDR3: CASSVQGAKETQYF
size: -; V: TRBV28; D: TRBD2; J: TRBJ2-3; DNA: TGTGCCAGCAGTTTGTCCCCGGGACTAGCGGGAGATTTACCCACAGATACGCAGTATTTT; CDR3: CASSLSPGLAGDLPTDTQYF
size: -; V: TRBV6-5; D: TRBD1; J: TRBJ1-5; DNA: TGTGCCAGCCGCCTGGGACAGATTAGCAATCAGCCCCAGCATTTT; CDR3: CASRLGQISNQPQHF
size: few; V: TRBV3-1/TRBV3-2; D: -; J: TRBJ1-5; DNA: TGTGCCAGCAGCCAAACGGGTCAGCCCCAGCATTTT; CDR3: CASSQTGQPQHF
size: -; V: TRBV7-3; D: TRBD2; J: TRBJ2-7; DNA: TGTGCCAGCAGCCGCCTAGCGGGGGCCTCCGGGGACGAGCAGTACTTC; CDR3: CASSRLAGASGDEQYF
size: -; V: TRBV2; D: TRBD2; J: TRBJ2-1; DNA: TGTGCCAGCAGGAGGACTAGCGGGGGAAGTAATGAGCAGTTCTTC; CDR3: CASRRTSGGSNEQFF